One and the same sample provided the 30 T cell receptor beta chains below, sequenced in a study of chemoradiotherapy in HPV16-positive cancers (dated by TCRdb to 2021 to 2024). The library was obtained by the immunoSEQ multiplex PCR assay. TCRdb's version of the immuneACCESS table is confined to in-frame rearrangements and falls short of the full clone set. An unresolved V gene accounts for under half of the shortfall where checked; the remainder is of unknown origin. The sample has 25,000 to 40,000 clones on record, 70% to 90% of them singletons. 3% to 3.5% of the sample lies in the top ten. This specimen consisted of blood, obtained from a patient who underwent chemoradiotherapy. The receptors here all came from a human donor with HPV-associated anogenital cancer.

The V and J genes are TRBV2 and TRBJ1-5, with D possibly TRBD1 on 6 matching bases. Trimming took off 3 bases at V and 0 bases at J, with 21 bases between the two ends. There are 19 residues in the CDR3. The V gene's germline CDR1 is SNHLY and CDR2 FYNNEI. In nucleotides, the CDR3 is TGTGCCAGCAGTGATGTCGGACAGAGGTGGGGGTATAGCAATCAGCCCCAGCATTTT. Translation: CASSDVGQRWGYSNQPQHF.

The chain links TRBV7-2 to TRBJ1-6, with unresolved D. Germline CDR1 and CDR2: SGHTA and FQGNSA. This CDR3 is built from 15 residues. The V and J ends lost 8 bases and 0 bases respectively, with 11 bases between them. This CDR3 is CASVDGSSYNSPLHF. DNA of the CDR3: TGTGCCAGCGTGGACGGCAGCTCCTATAATTCACCCCTCCACTTT.

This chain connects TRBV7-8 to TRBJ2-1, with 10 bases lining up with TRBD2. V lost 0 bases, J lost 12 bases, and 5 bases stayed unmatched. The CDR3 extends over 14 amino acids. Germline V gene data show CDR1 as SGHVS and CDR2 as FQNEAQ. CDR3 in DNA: TGTGCCAGCAGCTTAGCGTCTAGCGGGAGTGTGCAGTTCTTC. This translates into CASSLASSGSVQFF.

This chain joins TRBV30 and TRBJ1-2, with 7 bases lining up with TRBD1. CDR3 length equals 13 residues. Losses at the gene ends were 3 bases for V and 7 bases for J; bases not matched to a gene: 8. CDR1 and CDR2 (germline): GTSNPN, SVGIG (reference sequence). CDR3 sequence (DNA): TGTGCCTGGAGCGTCAAGGGGGCTTTTGGCTACACCTTC. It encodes CAWSVKGAFGYTF. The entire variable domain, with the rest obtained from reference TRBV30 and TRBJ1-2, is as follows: SQTIHQWPATLVQPVGSPLSLECTVEGTSNPNLYWYRQAAGRGLQLLFYSVGIGQISSEVPQNLSASRPQDRQFILSSKKLLLSDSGFYLCAWSVKGAFGYTFGSGTRLTVV.

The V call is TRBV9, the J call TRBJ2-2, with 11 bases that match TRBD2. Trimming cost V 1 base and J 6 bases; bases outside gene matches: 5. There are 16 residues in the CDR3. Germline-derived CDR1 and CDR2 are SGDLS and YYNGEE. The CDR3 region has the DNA TGTGCCAGCAGCGTAACTAGCGGGGGTGGTGCCGGGGAGCTGTTTTTT. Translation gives CASSVTSGGGAGELFF.

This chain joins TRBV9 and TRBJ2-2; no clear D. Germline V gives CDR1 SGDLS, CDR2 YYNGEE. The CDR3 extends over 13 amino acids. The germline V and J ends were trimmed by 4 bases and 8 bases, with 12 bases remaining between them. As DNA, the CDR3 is TGTGCCAGCAGCTCCCACGTGGAGGGGGAGCTGTTTTTT. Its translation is CASSSHVEGELFF.

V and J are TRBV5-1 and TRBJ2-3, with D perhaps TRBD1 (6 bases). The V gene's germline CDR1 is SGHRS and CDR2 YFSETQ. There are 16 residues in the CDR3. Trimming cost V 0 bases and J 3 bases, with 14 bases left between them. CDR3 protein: CASSLEGTQGTDTQYF. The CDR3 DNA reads TGCGCCAGCAGCTTGGAAGGTACACAGGGTACAGATACGCAGTATTTT. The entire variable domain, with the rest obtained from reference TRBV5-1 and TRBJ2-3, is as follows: KAGVTQTPRYLIKTRGQQVTLSCSPISGHRSVSWYQQTPGQGLQFLFEYFSETQRNKGNFPGRFSGRQFSNSRSEMNVSTLELGDSALYLCASSLEGTQGTDTQYFGPGTRLTVL.

CDR3 sequence reads: CASRDSYSNQPQHF. The CDR3, as DNA: TGTGCCAGCAGGGACAGTTATAGCAATCAGCCCCAGCATTTT. The V gene is TRBV2, the J gene TRBJ1-5; possibly TRBD1 for D (6 bases). In germline, CDR1 is SNHLY, CDR2 FYNNEI. This CDR3 comprises 14 residues. Trimming pared 6 bases from V and 0 bases from J, leaving 9 bases between.

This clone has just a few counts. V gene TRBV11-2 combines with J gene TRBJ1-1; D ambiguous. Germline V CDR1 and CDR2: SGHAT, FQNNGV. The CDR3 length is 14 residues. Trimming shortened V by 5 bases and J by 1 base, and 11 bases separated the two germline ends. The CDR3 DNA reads TGTGCCAGCAGCCTGGCGATAGGGAACACTGAAGCTTTCTTT. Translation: CASSLAIGNTEAFF.

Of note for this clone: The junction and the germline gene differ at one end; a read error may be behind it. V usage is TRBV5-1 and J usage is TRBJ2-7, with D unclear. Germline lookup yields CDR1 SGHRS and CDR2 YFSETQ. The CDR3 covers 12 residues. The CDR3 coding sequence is TGCGCCAGCAGCTTCCCGGCGTCGGAGCAGTGCTTC. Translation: CASSFPASEQCF.

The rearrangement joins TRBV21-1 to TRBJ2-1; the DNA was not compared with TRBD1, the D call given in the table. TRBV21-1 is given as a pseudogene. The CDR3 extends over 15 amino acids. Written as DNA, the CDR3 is TGTGCCAGCAGCAAAGGACAGGGCTCCTACAATGAGCAGTTCTTC. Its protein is CASSKGQGSYNEQFF.

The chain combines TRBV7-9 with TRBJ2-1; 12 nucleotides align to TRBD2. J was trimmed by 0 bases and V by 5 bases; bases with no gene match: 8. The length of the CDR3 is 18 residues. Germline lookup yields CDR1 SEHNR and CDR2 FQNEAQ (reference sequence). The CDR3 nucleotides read TGTGCCAGCAGCCCGCGGACTAGCGGGACGAGCTCCTACAATGAGCAGTTCTTC. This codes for CASSPRTSGTSSYNEQFF.

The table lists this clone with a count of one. DNA for the CDR3: TGCAGCGTTGCTTGGGCCTCCTACAATGAGCAGTTCTTC. Residues: CSVAWASYNEQFF. The chain recombines TRBV29-1 with TRBJ2-1, with D hard to call. The germline gives CDR1 SQVTM, CDR2 ANQGSEA. This CDR3 has 13 amino acids. Between the trimmed V and J ends, which lost 4 bases and 0 bases, there was a span of 7 bases.

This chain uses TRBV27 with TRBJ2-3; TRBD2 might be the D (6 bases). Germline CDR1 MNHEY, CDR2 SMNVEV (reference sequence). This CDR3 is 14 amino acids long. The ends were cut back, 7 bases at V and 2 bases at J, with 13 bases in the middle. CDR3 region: CASTGGEITDTQYF. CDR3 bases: TGTGCCAGCACCGGGGGAGAGATCACAGATACGCAGTATTTT.

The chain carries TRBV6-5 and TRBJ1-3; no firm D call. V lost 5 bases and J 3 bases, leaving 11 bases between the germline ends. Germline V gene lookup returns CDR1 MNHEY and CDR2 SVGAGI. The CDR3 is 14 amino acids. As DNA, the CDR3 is TGTGCCAGCAGTACCCAAGAGGATGGAAACACCATATATTTT. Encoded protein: CASSTQEDGNTIYF.

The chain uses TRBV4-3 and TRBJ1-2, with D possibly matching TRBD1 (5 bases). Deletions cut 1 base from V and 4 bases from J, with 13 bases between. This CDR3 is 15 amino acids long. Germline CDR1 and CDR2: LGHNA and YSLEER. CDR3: CASSQANQGSYGYTF. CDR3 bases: TGCGCCAGCAGCCAAGCCAATCAGGGAAGCTATGGCTACACCTTC.

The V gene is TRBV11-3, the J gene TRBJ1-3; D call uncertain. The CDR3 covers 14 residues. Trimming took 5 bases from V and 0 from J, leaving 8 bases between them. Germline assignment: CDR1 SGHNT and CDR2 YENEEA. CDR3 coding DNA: TGTGCCAGCAGCCAAGGAAACTCTGGAAACACCATATATTTT. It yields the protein CASSQGNSGNTIYF. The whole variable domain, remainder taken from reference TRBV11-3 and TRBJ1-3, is EAGVVQSPRYKIIEKKQPVAFWCNPISGHNTLYWYLQNLGQGPELLIRYENEEAVDDSQLPKDRFSAERLKGVDSTLKIQPAELGDSAVYLCASSQGNSGNTIYFGEGSWLTVV.

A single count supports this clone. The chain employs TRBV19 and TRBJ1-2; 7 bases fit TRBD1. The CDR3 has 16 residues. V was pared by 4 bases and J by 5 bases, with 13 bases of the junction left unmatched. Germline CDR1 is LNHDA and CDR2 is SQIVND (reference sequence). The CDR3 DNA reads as TGTGCCAGTAGTACCGCGGGACAGTTAGATTTATATGGCTACACCTTC. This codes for CASSTAGQLDLYGYTF.

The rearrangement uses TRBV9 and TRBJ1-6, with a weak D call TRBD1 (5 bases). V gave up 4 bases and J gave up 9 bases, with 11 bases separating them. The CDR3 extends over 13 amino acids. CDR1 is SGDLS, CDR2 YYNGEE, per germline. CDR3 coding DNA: TGTGCCAGCAGCCCCCTGGGGGGTTCACCCCTCCACTTT. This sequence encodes CASSPLGGSPLHF.

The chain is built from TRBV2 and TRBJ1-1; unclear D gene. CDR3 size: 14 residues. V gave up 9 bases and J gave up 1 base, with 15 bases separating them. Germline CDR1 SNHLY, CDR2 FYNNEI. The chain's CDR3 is CASRLALWNTEAFF. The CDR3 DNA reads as TGTGCCAGTCGCCTGGCACTTTGGAACACTGAAGCTTTCTTT. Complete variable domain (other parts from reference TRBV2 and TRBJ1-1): EPEVTQTPSHQVTQMGQEVILRCVPISNHLYFYWYRQILGQKVEFLVSFYNNEISEKSEIFDDQFSVERPDGSNFTLKIRSTKLEDSAMYFCASRLALWNTEAFFGQGTRLTVV.

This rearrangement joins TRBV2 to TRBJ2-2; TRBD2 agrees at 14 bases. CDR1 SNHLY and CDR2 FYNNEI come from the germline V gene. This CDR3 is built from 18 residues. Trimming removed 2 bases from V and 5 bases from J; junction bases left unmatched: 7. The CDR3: CASSERGLAGVGTGELFF. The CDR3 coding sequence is TGTGCCAGCAGTGAAAGGGGACTAGCGGGAGTCGGGACCGGGGAGCTGTTTTTT.

The CDR3 spells CASSAYGTGGEKLFF. The CDR3 DNA reads TGTGCCAGCAGCGCGTACGGGACAGGGGGAGAAAAACTGTTTTTT. The genes are TRBV7-2 and TRBJ1-4; 11 nucleotides line up with TRBD1. The CDR3 spans 15 residues. Germline values: CDR1 SGHTA, CDR2 FQGNSA. V dropped 5 bases and J dropped 8; count of bases not matched to a gene: 7.

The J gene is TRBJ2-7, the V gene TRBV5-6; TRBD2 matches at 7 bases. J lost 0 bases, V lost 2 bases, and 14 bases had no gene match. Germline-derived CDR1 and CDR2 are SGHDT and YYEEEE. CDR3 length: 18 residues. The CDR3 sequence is CASSLRGDAEGSSYEQYF. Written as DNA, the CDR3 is TGTGCCAGCAGCTTACGGGGGGATGCAGAAGGGAGCTCCTACGAGCAGTACTTC.

Here the CDR3 DNA reads TGTGCCAGCAGCTTAGGGCTCCGCTCTGGAAACACCATATATTTT. Translation: CASSLGLRSGNTIYF. The chain combines TRBV7-9 with TRBJ1-3; D gene ambiguous. Germline V lookup: CDR1 SEHNR, CDR2 FQNEAQ (reference sequence). CDR3 length: 15 amino acids. V gave up 1 base and J gave up 0 bases, with 7 bases separating them. Together with reference TRBV7-9 and TRBJ1-3, the CDR3 gives the full variable domain: DTGVSQNPRHKITKRGQNVTFRCDPISEHNRLYWYRQTLGQGPEFLTYFQNEAQLEKSRLLSDRFSAERPKGSFSTLEIQRTEQGDSAMYLCASSLGLRSGNTIYFGEGSWLTVV.

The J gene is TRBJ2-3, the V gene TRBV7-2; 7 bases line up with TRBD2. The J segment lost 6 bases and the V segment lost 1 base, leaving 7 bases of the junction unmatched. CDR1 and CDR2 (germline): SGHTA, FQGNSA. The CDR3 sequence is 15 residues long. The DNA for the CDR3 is TGTGCCAGCAGCTTAGGCCCTGAGACTAGCGATACGCAGTATTTT. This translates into CASSLGPETSDTQYF.

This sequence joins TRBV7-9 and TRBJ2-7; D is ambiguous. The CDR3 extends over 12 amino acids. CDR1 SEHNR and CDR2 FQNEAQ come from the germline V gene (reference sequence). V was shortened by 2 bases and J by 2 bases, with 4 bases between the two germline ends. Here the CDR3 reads CASSLSTYEQYF. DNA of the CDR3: TGTGCCAGCAGCTTAAGTACCTACGAGCAGTACTTC.

The CDR3 is CASSFSGTEAFF. CDR3 coding DNA: TGTGCCAGCAGCTTCTCGGGGACTGAAGCTTTCTTT. This rearrangement joins TRBV5-6 to TRBJ1-1, with unresolved D. Germline V gene lookup returns CDR1 SGHDT and CDR2 YYEEEE. The V gene lost 2 bases and the J gene lost 5 bases, with 7 bases spanning the gap. The CDR3 is made up of 12 amino acids.

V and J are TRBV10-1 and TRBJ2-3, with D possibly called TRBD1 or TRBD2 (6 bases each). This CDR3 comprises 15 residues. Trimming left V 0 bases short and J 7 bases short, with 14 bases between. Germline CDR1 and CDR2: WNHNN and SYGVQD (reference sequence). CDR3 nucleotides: TGCGCCAGCAGTGAGTCGTTGGGGGGCAGTTATACGCAGTATTTT. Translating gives CASSESLGGSYTQYF.

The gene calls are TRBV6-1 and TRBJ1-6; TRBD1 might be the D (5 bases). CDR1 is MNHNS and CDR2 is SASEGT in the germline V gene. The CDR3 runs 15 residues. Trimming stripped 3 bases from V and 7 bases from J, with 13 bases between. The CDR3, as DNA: TGTGCCAGCAGTGAGGGTAGGGGTGGCAATTCACCCCTCCACTTT. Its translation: CASSEGRGGNSPLHF.

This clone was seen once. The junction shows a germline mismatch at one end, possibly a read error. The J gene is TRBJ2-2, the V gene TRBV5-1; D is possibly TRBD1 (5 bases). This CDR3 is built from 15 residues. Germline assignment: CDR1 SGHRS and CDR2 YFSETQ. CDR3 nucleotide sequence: TGTGCCAGCAGCTGGTGGGGCGGGAACACCGGGGAGCTGTTTTTT. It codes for CASSWWGGNTGELFF. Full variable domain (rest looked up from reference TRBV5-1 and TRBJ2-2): KAGVTQTPRYLIKTRGQQVTLSCSPISGHRSVSWYQQTPGQGLQFLFEYFSETQRNKGNFPGRFSGRQFSNSRSEMNVSTLELGDSALYLCASSWWGGNTGELFFGEGSRLTVL.